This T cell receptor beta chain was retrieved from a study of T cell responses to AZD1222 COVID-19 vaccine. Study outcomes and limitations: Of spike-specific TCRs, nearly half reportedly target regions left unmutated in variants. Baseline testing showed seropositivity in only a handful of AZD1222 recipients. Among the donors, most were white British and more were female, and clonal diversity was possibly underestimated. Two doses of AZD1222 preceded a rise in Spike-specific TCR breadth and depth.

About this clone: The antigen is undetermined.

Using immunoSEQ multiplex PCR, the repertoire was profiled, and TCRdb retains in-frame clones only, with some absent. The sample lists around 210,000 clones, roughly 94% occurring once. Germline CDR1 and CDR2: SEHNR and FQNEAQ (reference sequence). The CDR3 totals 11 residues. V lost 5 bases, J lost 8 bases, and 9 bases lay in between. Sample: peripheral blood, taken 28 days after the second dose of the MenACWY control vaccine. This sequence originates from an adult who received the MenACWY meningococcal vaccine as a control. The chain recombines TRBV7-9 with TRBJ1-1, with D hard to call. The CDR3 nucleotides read TGTGCCAGCAGCACCGCGCCGGAAGCTTTCTTT. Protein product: CASSTAPEAFF. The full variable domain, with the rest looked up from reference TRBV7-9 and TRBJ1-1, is DTGVSQNPRHKITKRGQNVTFRCDPISEHNRLYWYRQTLGQGPEFLTYFQNEAQLEKSRLLSDRFSAERPKGSFSTLEIQRTEQGDSAMYLCASSTAPEAFFGQGTRLTVV.